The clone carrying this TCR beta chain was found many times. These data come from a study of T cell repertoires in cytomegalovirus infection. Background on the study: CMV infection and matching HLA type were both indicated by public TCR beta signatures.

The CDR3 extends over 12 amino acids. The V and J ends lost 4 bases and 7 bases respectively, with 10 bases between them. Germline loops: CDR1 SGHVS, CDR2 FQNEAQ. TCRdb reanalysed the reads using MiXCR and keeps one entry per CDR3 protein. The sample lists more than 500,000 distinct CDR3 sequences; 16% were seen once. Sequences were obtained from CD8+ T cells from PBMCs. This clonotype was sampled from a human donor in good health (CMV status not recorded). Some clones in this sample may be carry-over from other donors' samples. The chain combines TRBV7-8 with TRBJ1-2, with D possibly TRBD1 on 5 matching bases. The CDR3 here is CASSSGPGGYTF. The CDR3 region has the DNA TGTGCCAGCAGCTCAGGGCCTGGTGGCTACACCTTC.